The TCR beta chain under discussion was sequenced for a study of blood T cell repertoires in COVID-19. The CDR3 is made up of 15 amino acids. Trimming took 0 bases from V and 6 from J, leaving 15 bases between them. The germline gives CDR1 LGHNA, CDR2 YSLEER. TCRdb's table, derived via immunoSEQ multiplex PCR, lists solely in-frame clones and lacks some. Altogether 270,000 or so clones are present, approximately 77% being singletons, with the ten largest covering around 2.9%. The TCR sequence derives from a woman younger than 35 with acute or convalescent COVID-19. The material sequenced was peripheral blood. The chain has TRBV4-3 and TRBJ2-7; D might be TRBD2 (7 bases). CDR3 nucleotide sequence: TGCGCCAGCAGCCAAGAAGCGGGACACGCCTCCGAGCAGTACTTC. Translation gives CASSQEAGHASEQYF.